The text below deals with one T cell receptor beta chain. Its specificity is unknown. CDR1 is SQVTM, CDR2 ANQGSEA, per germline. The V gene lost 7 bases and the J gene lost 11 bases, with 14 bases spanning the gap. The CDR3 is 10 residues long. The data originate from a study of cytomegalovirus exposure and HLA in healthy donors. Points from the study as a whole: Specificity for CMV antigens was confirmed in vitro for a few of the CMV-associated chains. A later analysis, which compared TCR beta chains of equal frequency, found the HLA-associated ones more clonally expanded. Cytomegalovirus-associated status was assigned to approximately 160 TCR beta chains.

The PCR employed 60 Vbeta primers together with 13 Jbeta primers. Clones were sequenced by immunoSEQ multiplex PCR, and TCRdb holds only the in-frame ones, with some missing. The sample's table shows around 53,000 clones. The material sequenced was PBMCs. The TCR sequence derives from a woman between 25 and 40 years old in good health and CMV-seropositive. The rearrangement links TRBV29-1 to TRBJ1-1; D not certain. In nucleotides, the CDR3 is TGCAGCGCCGTCATACTTCGGGCTTTCTTT. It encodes CSAVILRAFF.